This section outlines one TCR beta chain sequence together with its context. Trimming cost V 0 bases and J 9 bases, with 18 bases left between them. CDR3 length equals 16 residues. Germline V gene sequence: CDR1 MNHEY, CDR2 SVGEGT. Survey-level immunoSEQ sequencing profiled the TCR beta repertoire. This table comes from immunoSEQ multiplex PCR, and its TCRdb copy is limited to in-frame clones, with some not included. This table has about 68,000 clones, roughly 95% appearing once. The chain uses TRBV6-2 or TRBV6-3 and TRBJ2-1, with D perhaps TRBD1 (6 bases). This TCR derives from a man between 40 and 49 years old with rheumatoid arthritis. The material sequenced was PBMCs. The CDR3 protein is CASSYSMGRGVGEQFF. The CDR3 DNA reads TGTGCCAGCAGTTACTCGATGGGCAGGGGAGTAGGTGAGCAGTTCTTC.